The clone carrying this T cell receptor beta chain was counted many times. Antigen unknown. The sample originates from a study of T cells in Graves' hyperthyroidism and ophthalmopathy. Overall study findings and caveats: Most thyroid-expanded clonotypes above 0.001 were also found in blood.

Amplification of TCR beta CDR3 regions was performed using RNA transcripts as template. HTBI primers were used for first-round RT-PCR of the TCR CDR3. MiXCR, applied by TCRdb to the multiplex PCR reads, yields one record per CDR3 protein. The sample lists about 550,000 distinct CDR3 sequences, less than 25% seen once, with approximately 25% in the top ten. The CDR3 totals 14 residues. The V and J ends lost 3 bases and 4 bases respectively, with 12 bases between them. Germline V gives CDR1 MNHNS, CDR2 SASEGT. No progression to ophthalmopathy during 18 months of follow-up defined stable disease. Patients aged 18 to 65 had newly diagnosed hyperthyroidism lasting under 2 months.

The chain joins TRBV6-1 to TRBJ1-2, with D tentatively TRBD1 (6 bases). Source material: blood. The TCR sequence derives from a young man with Graves' hyperthyroidism. The CDR3 region is CASSDGGPVYGYTF. The CDR3 DNA follows: TGTGCCAGCAGTGATGGGGGGCCCGTCTATGGCTACACCTTC.